This entry is about one TCR beta chain. The same CDR3 also results from other DNA sequences found in this sample. The data originate from a study of blood T cell repertoires in COVID-19. Study summary: Some COVID-19 samples were acute and others convalescent; all came from the United States, Italy and Spain. T cells, B-cell-depleted T cells, or PBMCs provided the cDNA or gDNA that served as material.

Per the original methods: Reference gene primer amplification yielded estimated nucleated cell counts. Repertoires were generated with immunoSEQ multiplex PCR, while TCRdb's copy carries only in-frame clones and drops some. The DNA was the basis for D and trimming; V, J and clone size are from that table. The sample lists some 290,000 clones, nearly 90% seen once, with roughly 1% in the top ten. This CDR3 region has 13 residues. Trimming removed 4 bases at V and 0 bases at J, with 8 bases between. In germline, CDR1 is SQVTM, CDR2 ANQGSEA. Patients in Seattle were enrolled during active infection, then followed longitudinally.

The rearrangement links TRBV29-1 to TRBJ2-3; perhaps TRBD2 as D (5 bases). The sequence came from a middle-aged woman with COVID-19, enrolled during active disease. The sample comprised peripheral blood. The CDR3 DNA sequence: TGCAGCGTTGCGGGCGGGAGCACAGATACGCAGTATTTT. Residues: CSVAGGSTDTQYF.